These T cell receptor beta chains were read from a single sample in a study of T cells after somatic rescue of genetic block. Only in-frame clones appear in the TCRdb table, and some are missing; sequencing was by immunoSEQ multiplex PCR. This table holds more than 65,000 clones, under 95% found once. The sequencing input was peripheral blood mononuclear cells (PBMCs). The receptors come from a man younger than 45. The CDR3 runs from the conserved cysteine through the conserved F or W. The order of the fields is clone size, V gene, D gene, J gene, CDR3 protein, CDR3 DNA. The D gene is left open where the match is weak. Clone sizes are given selectively: once, few, many, or a class where the clone is expanded.

>-|TRBV6-5|TRBD1|TRBJ2-5
CASSLGDRVKTQYF
TGTGCCAGCAGTCTAGGGGACAGGGTGAAGACCCAGTACTTC
>once|TRBV9|TRBD1|TRBJ2-1
CASSVTGALGEQFF
TGTGCCAGCAGCGTGACAGGGGCGTTGGGTGAGCAGTTCTTC
>-|TRBV6-6|TRBD1|TRBJ1-5
CASRIQGHQPQHF
TGTGCCAGCAGGATACAGGGGCACCAGCCCCAGCATTTT
>-|TRBV4-1|-|TRBJ2-7
CASSQDSRAYEQYF
TGCGCCAGCAGCCAAGACTCACGGGCCTACGAGCAGTACTTC
>-|TRBV6-5|TRBD1|TRBJ2-7
CASREQGLPYEQYF
TGTGCCAGCAGAGAACAGGGGCTTCCCTACGAGCAGTACTTC
>few|TRBV4-2|-|TRBJ1-1
CASSQGSPGRNTEAFF
TGTGCCAGCAGTCAAGGCTCCCCGGGGAGGAACACTGAAGCTTTCTTT
>-|TRBV5-1|-|TRBJ2-1
CASSYPDNEQFF
TGCGCCAGCAGCTATCCCGACAATGAGCAGTTCTTC
>-|TRBV27|TRBD2|TRBJ2-7
CASGLAGIKEQYF
TGTGCCAGCGGGCTAGCGGGGATTAAGGAGCAGTACTTC
>-|TRBV5-1|-|TRBJ2-5
CASSSQGGWETQYF
TGCGCCAGCAGCTCACAGGGAGGGTGGGAGACCCAGTACTTC
>-|TRBV10-1|TRBD1|TRBJ1-5
CASSPGTGKEPQHF
TGCGCCAGCAGTCCCGGGACAGGGAAGGAGCCCCAGCATTTT
>-|TRBV29-1|TRBD1|TRBJ2-6
CSGRTGVAGANVLTF
TGCAGCGGGCGGACAGGGGTGGCTGGGGCCAACGTCCTGACTTTC
>-|TRBV6-5|-|TRBJ1-5
CASSYPSRGPQPQHF
TGTGCCAGCAGTTACCCGTCCAGGGGTCCTCAGCCCCAGCATTTT
>-|TRBV28|-|TRBJ2-2
CASSLEHLGTGELFF
TGTGCCAGCAGTTTAGAACATCTAGGGACCGGGGAGCTGTTTTTT
>-|TRBV18|-|TRBJ1-6
CASSPSGRDIGSPLHF
TGTGCCAGCTCACCATCAGGGAGAGATATAGGATCACCCCTCCACTTT
>-|TRBV27|TRBD1|TRBJ2-3
CASSFRQGTTDTQYF
TGTGCCAGCAGTTTCCGACAGGGGACGACAGATACGCAGTATTTT
>once|TRBV27|TRBD2|TRBJ2-1
CASSFSGGPYNEQFF
TGTGCCAGCAGTTTCAGCGGGGGCCCTTACAATGAGCAGTTCTTC
>-|TRBV7-9|-|TRBJ1-4
CASSLGQATTNEKLFF
TGTGCCAGCAGCTTAGGACAGGCCACAACTAATGAAAAACTGTTTTTT
>-|TRBV21-1|-|TRBJ2-5
CASTQKMRNRVETQYF
TGTGCCAGCACCCAAAAGATGAGGAATAGAGTAGAGACCCAGTACTTC
>-|TRBV5-1|-|TRBJ1-5
CASSRGPDQPQHF
TGCGCCAGCAGCCGTGGGCCCGATCAGCCCCAGCATTTT
>-|TRBV28|-|TRBJ2-1
CASSLRVADEQFF
TGTGCCAGCAGTTTAAGGGTAGCCGATGAGCAGTTCTTC
>few|TRBV28|-|TRBJ1-1
CASTNYGTEAFF
TGTGCCAGCACCAATTACGGGACTGAAGCTTTCTTT
>-|TRBV11-2|-|TRBJ2-3
CASSKQGLGGDTQYF
TGTGCCAGCAGCAAACAAGGACTAGGGGGAGATACGCAGTATTTT
>-|TRBV9|-|TRBJ2-6
CASSLRGWGPHSGANVLTF
TGTGCCAGCAGCTTAAGAGGGTGGGGACCGCACTCTGGGGCCAACGTCCTGACTTTC
>-|TRBV2|-|TRBJ2-6
CASQRGNSGANVLTF
TGTGCCAGCCAGAGGGGAAACTCTGGGGCCAACGTCCTGACTTTC
>-|TRBV7-8|TRBD2|TRBJ2-1
CASSLSSGPYNEQFF
TGTGCCAGCAGCTTATCTAGCGGGCCCTACAATGAGCAGTTCTTC
>-|TRBV19|-|TRBJ1-1
CASSNTRGKVTEAFF
TGTGCCAGTAGTAATACGAGGGGAAAGGTCACTGAAGCTTTCTTT
>-|TRBV12-2|-|TRBJ1-1
CASRLVVGEGMNTEAFF
TGTGCAAGTCGCTTAGTCGTGGGGGAGGGGATGAACACTGAAGCTTTCTTT
>once|TRBV6-5|-|TRBJ1-5
CASSLEAGQPQHF
TGTGCCAGCAGTTTGGAGGCGGGACAGCCCCAGCATTTT